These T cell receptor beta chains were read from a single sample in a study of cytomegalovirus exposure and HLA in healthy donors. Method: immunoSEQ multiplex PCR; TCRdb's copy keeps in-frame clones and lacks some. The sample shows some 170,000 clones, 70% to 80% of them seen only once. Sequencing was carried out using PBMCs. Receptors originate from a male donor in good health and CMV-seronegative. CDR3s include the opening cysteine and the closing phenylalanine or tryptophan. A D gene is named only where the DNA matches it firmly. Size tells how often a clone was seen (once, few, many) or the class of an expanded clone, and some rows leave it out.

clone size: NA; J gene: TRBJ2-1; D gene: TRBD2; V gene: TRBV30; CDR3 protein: CAWSPTSGSNEQFF; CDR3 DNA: TGTGCCTGGAGTCCGACTAGCGGTTCCAATGAGCAGTTCTTC
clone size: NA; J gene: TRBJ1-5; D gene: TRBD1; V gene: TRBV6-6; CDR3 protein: CASSLRTGEFNQPQHF; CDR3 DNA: TGTGCCAGCAGTCTTCGGACAGGGGAATTCAATCAGCCCCAGCATTTT
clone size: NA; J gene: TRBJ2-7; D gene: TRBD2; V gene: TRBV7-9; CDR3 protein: CASSLLAGGSYEQYF; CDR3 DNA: TGTGCCAGCAGCTTACTAGCGGGAGGGTCCTACGAGCAGTACTTC
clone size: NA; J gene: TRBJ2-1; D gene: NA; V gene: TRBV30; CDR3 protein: CAWAGSSYNEQFF; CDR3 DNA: TGTGCCTGGGCGGGTTCATCCTACAATGAGCAGTTCTTC
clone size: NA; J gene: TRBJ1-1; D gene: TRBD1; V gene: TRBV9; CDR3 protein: CASSVFSGTDLNTEAFF; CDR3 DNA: TGTGCCAGCAGCGTATTTTCCGGGACAGATCTGAACACTGAAGCTTTCTTT
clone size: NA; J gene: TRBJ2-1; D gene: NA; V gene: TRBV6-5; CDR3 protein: CASSYAVSYNEQFF; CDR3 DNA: TGTGCCAGCAGTTACGCGGTCTCGTACAATGAGCAGTTCTTC
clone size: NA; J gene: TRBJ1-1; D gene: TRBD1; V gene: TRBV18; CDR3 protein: CASSPWDSQNTEAFF; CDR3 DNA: TGTGCCAGCTCACCTTGGGACAGCCAGAACACTGAAGCTTTCTTT
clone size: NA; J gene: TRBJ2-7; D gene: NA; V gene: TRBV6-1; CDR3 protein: CASSEDSHLLEQYF; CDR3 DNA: TGTGCCAGCAGTGAGGACAGCCACCTCTTAGAGCAGTACTTC
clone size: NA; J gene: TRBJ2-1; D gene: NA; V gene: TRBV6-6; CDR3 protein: CASSPTDGIYNEQFF; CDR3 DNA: TGTGCCAGCAGTCCCACTGACGGGATCTACAATGAGCAGTTCTTC
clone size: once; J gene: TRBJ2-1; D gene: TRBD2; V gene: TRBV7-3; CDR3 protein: CASSRSGSSYNEQFF; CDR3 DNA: TGTGCCAGCAGCCGTAGCGGGAGTTCCTACAATGAGCAGTTCTTC
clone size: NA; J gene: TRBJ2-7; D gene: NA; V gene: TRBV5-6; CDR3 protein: CASSPFSGEQYF; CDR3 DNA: TGTGCCAGCAGCCCCTTCTCGGGGGAGCAGTACTTC
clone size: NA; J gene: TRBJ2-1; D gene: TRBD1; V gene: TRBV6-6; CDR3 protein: CASSSDRLSSEQFF; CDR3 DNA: TGTGCCAGCAGTTCGGACAGGTTAAGCTCTGAGCAGTTCTTC
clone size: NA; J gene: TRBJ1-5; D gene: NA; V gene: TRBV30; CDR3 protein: CAWSPSQNQPQHF; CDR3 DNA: TGTGCCTGGAGTCCGTCCCAGAATCAGCCCCAGCATTTT
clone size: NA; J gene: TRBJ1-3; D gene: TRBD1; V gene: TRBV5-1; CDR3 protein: CASSLVPTGDSGNTIYF; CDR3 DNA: TGCGCCAGCAGCTTGGTGCCGACAGGGGACTCTGGAAACACCATATATTTT
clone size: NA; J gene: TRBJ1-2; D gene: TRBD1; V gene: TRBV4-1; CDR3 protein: CASSQDRGTGGNYGYTF; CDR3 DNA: TGCGCCAGCAGCCAAGATAGAGGGACAGGGGGTAACTATGGCTACACCTTC
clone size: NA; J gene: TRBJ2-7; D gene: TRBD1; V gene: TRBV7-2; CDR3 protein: CASSLERSGGVYEQYF; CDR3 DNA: TGTGCCAGCAGCTTAGAACGGTCAGGGGGCGTGTACGAGCAGTACTTC
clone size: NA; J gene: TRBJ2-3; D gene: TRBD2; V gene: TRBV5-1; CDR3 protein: CASSFGTSGPDTQYF; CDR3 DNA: TGCGCCAGCAGCTTCGGGACTAGCGGCCCGGATACGCAGTATTTT
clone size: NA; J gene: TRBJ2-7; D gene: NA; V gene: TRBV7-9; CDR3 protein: CASSLAVAYEQYF; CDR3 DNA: TGTGCCAGCAGCTTAGCGGTAGCCTACGAGCAGTACTTC
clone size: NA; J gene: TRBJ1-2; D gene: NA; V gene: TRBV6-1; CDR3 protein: CASSEVSVDYGYTF; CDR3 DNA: TGTGCCAGCAGTGAGGTCAGTGTCGACTATGGCTACACCTTC
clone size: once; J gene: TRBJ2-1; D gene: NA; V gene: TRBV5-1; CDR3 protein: CASSWRTASYNEQFF; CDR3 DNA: TGCGCCAGCAGCTGGAGGACGGCCTCCTACAATGAGCAGTTCTTC
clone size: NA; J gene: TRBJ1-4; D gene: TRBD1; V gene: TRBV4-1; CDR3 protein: CASSHADRGRLFF; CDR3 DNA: TGCGCCAGCAGCCATGCGGACAGGGGGCGCCTGTTTTTT
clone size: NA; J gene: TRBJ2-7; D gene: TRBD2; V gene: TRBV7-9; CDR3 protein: CASRRTGLAERGLMDEQYF; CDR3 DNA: TGTGCCAGCAGACGAACTGGGCTAGCGGAGAGGGGTTTGATGGACGAGCAGTACTTC
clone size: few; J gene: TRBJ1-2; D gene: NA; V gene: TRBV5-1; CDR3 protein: CASSDPSGGAGVYGYTF; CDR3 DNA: TGCGCCAGCAGCGACCCATCTGGGGGCGCGGGGGTTTATGGCTACACCTTC
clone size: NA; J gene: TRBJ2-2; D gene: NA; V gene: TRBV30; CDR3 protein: CAWSAFGPGELFF; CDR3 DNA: TGTGCCTGGAGTGCTTTCGGTCCCGGGGAGCTGTTTTTT
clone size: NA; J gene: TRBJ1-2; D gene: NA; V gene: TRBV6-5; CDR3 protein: CASSPAGQINGYTF; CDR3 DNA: TGTGCCAGCAGTCCCGCCGGACAGATCAATGGCTACACCTTC
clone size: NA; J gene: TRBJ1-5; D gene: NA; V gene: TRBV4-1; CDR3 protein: CASSNIRGPSNQPQHF; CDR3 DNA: TGCGCCAGCAGCAACATCAGGGGTCCCAGCAATCAGCCCCAGCATTTT
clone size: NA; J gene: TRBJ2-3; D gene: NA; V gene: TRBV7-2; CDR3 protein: CASSLGQPITDTQYF; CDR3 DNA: TGTGCCAGCAGCTTAGGACAGCCGATCACAGATACGCAGTATTTT
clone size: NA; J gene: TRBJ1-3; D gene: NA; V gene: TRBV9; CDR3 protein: CASSVSGVPGNTIYF; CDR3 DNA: TGTGCCAGCAGCGTCTCAGGGGTGCCTGGAAACACCATATATTTT
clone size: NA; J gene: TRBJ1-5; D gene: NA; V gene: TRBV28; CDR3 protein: CASSLLDFPGNQPQHF; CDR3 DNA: TGTGCCAGCAGTTTATTAGACTTTCCAGGCAATCAGCCCCAGCATTTT
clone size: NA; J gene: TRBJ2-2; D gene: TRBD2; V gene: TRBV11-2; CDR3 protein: CASSYRTSGGATGELFF; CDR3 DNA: TGTGCCAGCAGTTACCGGACTAGCGGGGGGGCCACCGGGGAGCTGTTTTTT
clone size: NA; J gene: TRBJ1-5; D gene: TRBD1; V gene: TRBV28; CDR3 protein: CASSPYRGPQPQHF; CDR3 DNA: TGTGCCAGCAGTCCGTACAGGGGACCTCAGCCCCAGCATTTT
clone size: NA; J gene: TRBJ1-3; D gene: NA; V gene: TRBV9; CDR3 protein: CASSVEGYSGNTIYF; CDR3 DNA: TGTGCCAGCAGCGTAGAGGGGTACTCTGGAAACACCATATATTTT
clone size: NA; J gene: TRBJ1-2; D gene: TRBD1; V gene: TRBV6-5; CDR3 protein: CASSYSSGGAYYGYTF; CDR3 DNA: TGTGCCAGCAGTTACTCATCAGGGGGCGCTTACTATGGCTACACCTTC
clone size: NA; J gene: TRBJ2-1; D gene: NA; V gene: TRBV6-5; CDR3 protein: CASSYASGTYNEQFF; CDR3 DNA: TGTGCCAGCAGTTACGCGTCGGGGACCTACAATGAGCAGTTCTTC
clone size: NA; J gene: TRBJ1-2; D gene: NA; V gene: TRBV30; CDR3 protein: CAWSVLGQGGYTF; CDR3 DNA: TGTGCCTGGAGTGTACTTGGGCAGGGGGGCTACACCTTC
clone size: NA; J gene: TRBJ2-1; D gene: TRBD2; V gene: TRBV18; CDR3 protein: CASSPPGGRAHNEQFF; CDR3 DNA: TGTGCCAGCTCACCACCTGGCGGGAGGGCCCACAATGAGCAGTTCTTC
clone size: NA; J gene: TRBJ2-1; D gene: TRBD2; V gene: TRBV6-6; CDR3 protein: CASGPSGSSYNEQFF; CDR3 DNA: TGTGCCAGCGGACCTAGCGGGAGCTCCTACAATGAGCAGTTCTTC
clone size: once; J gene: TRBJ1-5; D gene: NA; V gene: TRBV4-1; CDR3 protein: CASSQDLTENQPQHF; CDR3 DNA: TGCGCCAGCAGCCAAGATCTTACGGAGAATCAGCCCCAGCATTTT
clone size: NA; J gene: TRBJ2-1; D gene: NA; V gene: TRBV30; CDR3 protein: CAGYRVYRDEQFF; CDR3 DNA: TGTGCCGGGTACAGGGTGTACCGGGATGAGCAGTTCTTC
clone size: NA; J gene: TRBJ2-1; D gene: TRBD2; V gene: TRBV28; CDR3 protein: CASSLNLLTSDEQFF; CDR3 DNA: TGTGCCAGCAGTCTCAACCTTTTGACTAGCGATGAGCAGTTCTTC
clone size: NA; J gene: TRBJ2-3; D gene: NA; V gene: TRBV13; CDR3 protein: CASSFGGEEPSLDTQYF; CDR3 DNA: TGTGCCAGCAGCTTCGGTGGTGAGGAGCCCTCACTGGATACGCAGTATTTT
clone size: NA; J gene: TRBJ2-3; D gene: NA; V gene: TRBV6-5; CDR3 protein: CASSYSLGADTQYF; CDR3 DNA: TGTGCCAGCAGTTACTCGTTAGGGGCAGATACGCAGTATTTT
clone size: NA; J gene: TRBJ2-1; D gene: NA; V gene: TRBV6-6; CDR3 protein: CASSPGSEQFF; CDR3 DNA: TGTGCCAGCAGCCCCGGGAGCGAGCAGTTCTTC
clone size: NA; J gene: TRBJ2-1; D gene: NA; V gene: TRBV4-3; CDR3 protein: CASSQDRLREGREQFF; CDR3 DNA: TGCGCCAGCAGCCAAGATCGACTACGAGAGGGTCGGGAGCAGTTCTTC
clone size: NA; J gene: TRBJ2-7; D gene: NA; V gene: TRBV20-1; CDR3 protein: CSAARNYEQYF; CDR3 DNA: TGCAGTGCTGCCAGGAACTACGAGCAGTACTTC
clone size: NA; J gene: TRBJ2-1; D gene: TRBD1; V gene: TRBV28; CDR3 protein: CASSLRDRAYQYNEQFF; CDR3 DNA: TGTGCCAGCAGTTTAAGGGACAGGGCCTACCAATACAATGAGCAGTTCTTC
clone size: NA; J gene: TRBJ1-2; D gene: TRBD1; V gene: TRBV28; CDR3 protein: CASSLPGQGAGGYTF; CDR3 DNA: TGTGCCAGCAGCCTTCCGGGACAGGGGGCGGGAGGCTACACCTTC
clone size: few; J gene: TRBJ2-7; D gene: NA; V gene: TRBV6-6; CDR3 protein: CASKKSGPMDEQYF; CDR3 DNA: TGTGCCAGCAAGAAAAGCGGCCCGATGGACGAGCAGTACTTC
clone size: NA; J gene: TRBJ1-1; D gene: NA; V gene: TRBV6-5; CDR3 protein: CASSPLRSLNTEAFF; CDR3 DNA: TGTGCCAGCAGCCCCCTCAGATCCTTGAACACTGAAGCTTTCTTT
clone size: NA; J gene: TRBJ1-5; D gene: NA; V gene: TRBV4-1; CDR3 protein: CASSQERVINQPQHF; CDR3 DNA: TGCGCCAGCAGCCAAGAGAGGGTCATCAATCAGCCCCAGCATTTT